These T cell receptor beta chains were read from a single sample in a study of CXCR3-negative and CXCR3-positive naive CD8 T cells. TCRdb re-called the 5' RACE reads and gives one entry per CDR3 protein, without DNA. This table holds 100,000 to 150,000 distinct CDR3 sequences. Sequenced: naive CXCR3- CD8+ T cells from blood. The receptors derive from a human donor in good health. Some clones in this sample may be carry-over from other donors' samples. CDR3s include the opening cysteine and the closing phenylalanine or tryptophan. For some rows the clone size is stated as once, few or many, or as a class when expanded; others skip it.

j_call v_call clone_size cdr3_aa
TRBJ1-1 TRBV4-1 NA CASSRVIGAATEAFF
TRBJ2-7 TRBV29-1 NA CSVEDPGTESYEQYF
TRBJ1-2 TRBV11-2 medium-sized CASSLGVVGYTF
TRBJ2-1 TRBV7-6 NA CASSLVTAGPYNEQFF
TRBJ2-7 TRBV5-1 NA CASSPRGQGEIPYEQYF
TRBJ2-7 TRBV11-2 NA CASSLWDRNEQYF
TRBJ2-1 TRBV5-1 NA CASSPPGQTYNEQFF
TRBJ2-5 TRBV28 NA CASSPGQGFQETQYF
TRBJ1-2 TRBV20-1 NA CSARDVETYGYTF
TRBJ2-2 TRBV29-1 NA CSVEDVPTAGFNTGELFF
TRBJ2-3 TRBV29-1 NA CSVLRASGGTDTQYF
TRBJ2-1 TRBV10-2 NA CASSETSYNEQFF
TRBJ2-1 TRBV7-2 NA CASSPGLDFLNEQFF
TRBJ2-5 TRBV11-2 NA CASGEAGGFGETQYF
TRBJ2-2 TRBV29-1 NA CSVAAGGFSAGELFF
TRBJ2-7 TRBV29-1 NA CSVEVFGQGSYEQYF